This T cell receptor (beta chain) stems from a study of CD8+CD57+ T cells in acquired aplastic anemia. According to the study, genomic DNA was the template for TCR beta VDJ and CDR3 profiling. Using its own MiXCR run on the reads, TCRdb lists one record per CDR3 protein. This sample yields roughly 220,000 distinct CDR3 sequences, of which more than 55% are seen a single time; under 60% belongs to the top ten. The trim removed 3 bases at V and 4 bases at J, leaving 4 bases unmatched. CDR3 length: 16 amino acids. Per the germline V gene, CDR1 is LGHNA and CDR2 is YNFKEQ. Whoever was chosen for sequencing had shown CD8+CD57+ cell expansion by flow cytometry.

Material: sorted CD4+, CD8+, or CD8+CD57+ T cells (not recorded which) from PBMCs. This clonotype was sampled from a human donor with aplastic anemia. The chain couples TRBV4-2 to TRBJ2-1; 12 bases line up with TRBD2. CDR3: CASSHSGTSGYNEQFF. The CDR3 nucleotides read TGTGCCAGCAGCCACTCCGGGACTAGCGGGTACAATGAGCAGTTCTTC.